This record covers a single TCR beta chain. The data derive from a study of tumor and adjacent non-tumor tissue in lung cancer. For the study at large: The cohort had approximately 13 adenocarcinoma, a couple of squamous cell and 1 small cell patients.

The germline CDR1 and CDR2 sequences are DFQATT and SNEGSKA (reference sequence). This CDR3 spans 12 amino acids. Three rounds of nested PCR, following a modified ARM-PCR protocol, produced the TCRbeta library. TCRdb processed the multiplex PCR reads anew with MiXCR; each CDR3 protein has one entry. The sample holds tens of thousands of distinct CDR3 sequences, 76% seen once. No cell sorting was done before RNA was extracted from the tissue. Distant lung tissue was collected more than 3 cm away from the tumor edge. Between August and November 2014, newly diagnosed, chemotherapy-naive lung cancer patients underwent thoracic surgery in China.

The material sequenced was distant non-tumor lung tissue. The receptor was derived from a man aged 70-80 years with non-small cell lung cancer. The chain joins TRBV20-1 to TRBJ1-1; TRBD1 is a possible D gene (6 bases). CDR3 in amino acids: CNTRGGIGEAFF. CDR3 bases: TGCAATACTAGAGGGGGAATCGGGGAAGCTTTCTTT.